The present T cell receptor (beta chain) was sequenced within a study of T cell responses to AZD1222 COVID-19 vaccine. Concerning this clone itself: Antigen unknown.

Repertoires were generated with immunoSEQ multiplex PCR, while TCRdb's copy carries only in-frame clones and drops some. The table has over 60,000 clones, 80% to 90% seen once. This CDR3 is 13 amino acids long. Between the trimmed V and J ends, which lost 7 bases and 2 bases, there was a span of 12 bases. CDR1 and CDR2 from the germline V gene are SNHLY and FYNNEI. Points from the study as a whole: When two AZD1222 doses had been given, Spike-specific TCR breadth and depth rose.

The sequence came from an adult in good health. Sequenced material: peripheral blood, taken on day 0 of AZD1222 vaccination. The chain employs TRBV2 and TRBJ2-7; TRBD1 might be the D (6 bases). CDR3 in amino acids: CASTQTGTYEQYF. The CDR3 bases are TGTGCCAGCACCCAGACAGGAACCTACGAGCAGTACTTC.